This T cell receptor (beta chain) was found in a study of blood T cell repertoires in COVID-19. Study summary: Acute-phase and convalescent COVID-19 samples originated in the United States, Italy and Spain. Sample material is recorded as cDNA or gDNA derived from T cells, B-cell-depleted T cells, or PBMCs.

Per the germline V gene, CDR1 is SEHNR and CDR2 is FQNEAQ (reference sequence). The CDR3 is 16 amino acids. Germline trimming cut 4 bases from V and 3 bases from J; bases unmatched to any gene: 10. Produced via immunoSEQ multiplex PCR; TCRdb's table is partial and in-frame only. This sample has about 130,000 clones, with about 87% found just once. V usage is TRBV7-9 and J usage is TRBJ2-3; 7 bases fit TRBD2. The source of this sequence is a human donor in a cohort sampled during active COVID-19. The sequencing sample was made of peripheral blood. CDR3 nucleotide sequence: TGTGCCAGCAGCTCACTAAGGGAGCGGGGAACAGATACGCAGTATTTT. Amino acid sequence: CASSSLRERGTDTQYF. Full variable domain (rest looked up from reference TRBV7-9 and TRBJ2-3): DTGVSQNPRHKITKRGQNVTFRCDPISEHNRLYWYRQTLGQGPEFLTYFQNEAQLEKSRLLSDRFSAERPKGSFSTLEIQRTEQGDSAMYLCASSSLRERGTDTQYFGPGTRLTVL.